A single sample is the source of the 8 T cell receptor beta chains below, sequenced in a study of identical twins. Each CDR3 protein is one row after TCRdb ran MiXCR on the 5' RACE reads. The data contain about 530,000 distinct CDR3 sequences, 20% to 25% of them singletons. The data were also submitted as part of a second study, on yellow fever vaccine responses in identical twins.

Input material: CD4+ T cells sorted from blood. Source of these receptors: a woman aged 18-29 years in good health.

This clonotype has a count of ten or more. V usage is TRBV15 and J usage is TRBJ1-5; 9 bases match TRBD1. Germline loops: CDR1 LNHNV, CDR2 YYDKDF (reference sequence). With 4 bases clipped from V and 5 bases from J, the junction kept 6 bases outside the gene matches. This CDR3 has 15 amino acids. In nucleotides, the CDR3 is TGTGCCACCAGCATAGAACAGGGGGCGCATCAGCCCCAGCATTTT. It yields the protein CATSIEQGAHQPQHF.

This clonotype was observed a handful of times. V usage is TRBV12-3 or TRBV12-4 and J usage is TRBJ2-5; 14 bases map to TRBD2. There are 15 residues in the CDR3. V lost 6 bases, J lost 5 bases, and 5 bases stayed unmatched. CDR3 residues: CASRRGLAGVETQYF. Written as DNA, the CDR3 is TGTGCCAGCAGGCGGGGACTAGCGGGAGTTGAGACCCAGTACTTC.

The chain uses TRBV9 and TRBJ2-6; 9 bases fit TRBD1. Germline CDR1 reads SGDLS; CDR2 reads YYNGEE. CDR3 length equals 19 residues. Trimming removed 4 bases from V and 0 bases from J; junction bases left unmatched: 11. CDR3 coding DNA: TGTGCCAGCAGCTCCTACCGGGACAGGGTATACTCTGGGGCCAACGTCCTGACTTTC. As protein: CASSSYRDRVYSGANVLTF.

The chain recombines TRBV6-2 or TRBV6-3 with TRBJ1-2; no clear D. The germline gives CDR1 MNHEY, CDR2 SVGEGT. The germline V and J ends were trimmed by 2 bases and 4 bases, with 8 bases remaining between them. This CDR3 spans 13 amino acids. As DNA, the CDR3 is TGTGCCAGCAGTTACGTGCAGGCCTATGGCTACACCTTC. Encoded protein: CASSYVQAYGYTF.

The J gene is TRBJ2-7, the V gene TRBV20-1, with 13 positions matching TRBD2. Germline trimming cut 7 bases from V and 7 bases from J; bases unmatched to any gene: 10. Germline lookup yields CDR1 DFQATT and CDR2 SNEGSKA (reference sequence). This CDR3 has 14 residues. CDR3 sequence reads: CSVLAGGPGVEQYF. The CDR3, as DNA: TGCAGTGTACTAGCGGGAGGGCCCGGAGTGGAGCAGTACTTC.

This clonotype was detected a few times. J is TRBJ2-3 and V is TRBV7-2; D possibly uses TRBD1 or TRBD2 (5 bases each). The CDR3 runs to 15 residues. Germline V lookup: CDR1 SGHTA, CDR2 FQGNSA. The V gene lost 3 bases and the J gene lost 0 bases, with 10 bases spanning the gap. Here the CDR3 reads CASSFPGPSTDTQYF. The CDR3 DNA reads as TGTGCCAGCAGCTTCCCGGGACCGAGCACAGATACGCAGTATTTT.

This clonotype was seen at least ten times. V is TRBV5-1 and J is TRBJ2-1; TRBD1 agrees at 10 bases. This CDR3 region has 16 residues. Looked up from germline, CDR1 is SGHRS and CDR2 is YFSETQ. Trimming at V came to 4 bases and at J to 9 bases, leaving 13 bases not matched to a gene. The CDR3 DNA sequence: TGCGCCAGCAGCCAGGGATCGGGACAGGGGATGGGTGAGCAGTTCTTC. This sequence encodes CASSQGSGQGMGEQFF.

The J gene is TRBJ2-1, the V gene TRBV24-1, with no clear D. This CDR3 is 11 amino acids long. V was shortened by 5 bases and J by 6 bases, with 4 bases between the two germline ends. Germline CDR1 KGHDR, CDR2 SFDVKD. The DNA for the CDR3 is TGTGCCACCAGTGGAGCCAATGAGCAGTTCTTC. Protein: CATSGANEQFF.